This TCR beta chain was found in a study of post-analysis software for immune sequencing data. About the study: Recorded disease courses covered relapsing-remitting, secondary progressive and progressive-relapsing multiple sclerosis. Some patients had no subtype annotation. Findings of the study overall: F-measure co-clustering was strong for batch-matched samples. Patients used five TRBV segments, including TRBV5-6, TRBV5-1 and TRBV20-1, more often than controls.

This clonotype was recorded a few times. Its target is unknown. Prepared TCR beta cDNA libraries contained unique molecular identifiers. Once 1 to 10 million T cells were used, about 490,000 cDNA molecules resulted. Each CDR3 protein is one row after TCRdb ran MiXCR on the PCR reads. The sample has about 770,000 distinct CDR3 sequences; around 42% are singletons. This CDR3 region has 15 residues. The V segment lost 5 bases and the J segment 3 bases; nucleotides outside the gene matches: 6. CDR1 is LGHNA, CDR2 YNFKEQ, per germline. The chain recombines TRBV4-2 with TRBJ2-4, with 8 bases aligning to TRBD2. The sequenced sample was blood. The source of this sequence is a girl between 5 and 17 years old with multiple sclerosis. DNA of the CDR3: TGTGCCAGCAGCGGAGCGGGAGTGGTCAAAAACATTCAGTACTTC. As protein: CASSGAGVVKNIQYF.